The sample holds a few counts of the clone carrying this T cell receptor (beta chain). Its antigen is not identified. V was cut by 4 bases and J by 10 bases, with 17 bases left in between. Per the germline V gene, CDR1 is SGHVS and CDR2 is FNYEAQ. The CDR3 runs 14 residues. These data belong to a study of molecular identifiers for immune sequencing clone quantification. Study observations and caveats: Molecules of identical TCR sharing a barcode could underestimate highly expanded clone sizes.

It was from approximately 22,000 to 940,000 sorted cells, with 10%, 30% or 50% RNA, that naive CD8 libraries came. Sorting was used to obtain naive CD8 T cells (CD8+CD4-CCR7+CD45RA+). Previously published methods and listed TCR primers were used for the bulk TCR libraries. TCRdb re-analysed the PCR reads in MiXCR, keeping a single row per CDR3 protein. The repertoire includes 460,000 or so distinct CDR3 sequences, about a fifth of them detected once, and under 0.85% sits in the top ten. The source is a human donor in good health. Some libraries in this study had Jurkat cell RNA spiked in. The chain couples TRBV7-6 to TRBJ2-1, with D maybe TRBD1 (5 bases). Sequencing was performed on naive CD8+ T cells from blood, with Jurkat cell RNA spiked in. Subset described: FACS-sorted CD8+CD4-CCR7+CD45RA+ naive T cells. CDR3 in amino acids: CASSSAQAPREQFF. The DNA for the CDR3 is TGTGCCAGCAGCTCCGCACAGGCGCCCCGAGAGCAGTTCTTC.